The 26 T cell receptor beta chains reported below all come from one sample, sequenced in a study of blood T cell repertoires in COVID-19. Data came from immunoSEQ multiplex PCR; TCRdb stores just in-frame clones and leaves some out. Here the sample spans a few hundred thousand clones, 70% to 90% being singletons. The sequencing input was peripheral blood. These receptors were taken from a man in his forties or fifties with COVID-19, enrolled during active disease.

This sequence joins TRBV5-1 and TRBJ2-7; 7 positions agree with TRBD1. This CDR3 spans 16 amino acids. Germline CDR1 and CDR2: SGHRS and YFSETQ. The ends lost 4 bases at V and 6 bases at J; junction bases unmatched: 16. CDR3 nucleotide sequence: TGCGCCAGCAGCCGAGCCCCAGGGGGTGCCACCCCCGAGCAGTACTTC. Protein sequence: CASSRAPGGATPEQYF.

The CDR3: CARSLIPHGQGPSSAQHF. Written as DNA, the CDR3 is TGTGCCAGAAGCTTAATCCCGCACGGCCAGGGGCCATCTTCAGCCCAGCATTTT. This chain connects TRBV5-3 to TRBJ1-5; D may be TRBD1 (6 bases). TRBV5-3 is assigned to the ORF class and has an uncertain function. The V end lost 2 bases, the J end lost 11 bases, and 29 bases lay between the germline ends. This CDR3 is 18 amino acids long.

The V gene is TRBV24-1, the J gene TRBJ2-5; tentative D call: TRBD2 (6 bases). The germline CDR1 and CDR2 sequences are KGHDR and SFDVKD. The germline V and J ends were trimmed by 4 bases and 2 bases, with 16 bases remaining between them. The CDR3 spans 16 residues. The chain's CDR3 is CATSDTGVGNQETQYF. The CDR3 DNA reads TGTGCCACCAGTGACACGGGAGTGGGAAATCAAGAGACCCAGTACTTC.

The chain employs TRBV28 and TRBJ2-2; 7 bases agree with TRBD1. Germline CDR1 reads MDHEN; CDR2 reads SYDVKM. The J segment lost 5 bases and the V segment lost 10 bases, leaving 13 bases of the junction unmatched. This CDR3 has 15 amino acids. CDR3 loop: CATTPDRVGTGELFF. As DNA, the CDR3 is TGTGCCACCACCCCCGACAGGGTTGGGACCGGGGAGCTGTTTTTT.

The chain uses TRBV10-2 and TRBJ2-7; D is possibly TRBD1 (6 bases). Trimming stripped 3 bases from V and 4 bases from J, with 10 bases between. The CDR3 covers 13 residues. Germline V CDR1 and CDR2: WSHSY, SAAADI. The CDR3 here is CASSDGQTYEQYF. As DNA, the CDR3 is TGCGCCAGCAGTGACGGACAGACTTACGAGCAGTACTTC.

The chain uses TRBV11-2 and TRBJ2-3; the match to TRBD1 covers 8 bases. Trimming at V came to 5 bases and at J to 4 bases, leaving 8 bases not matched to a gene. The germline CDR1 and CDR2 sequences are SGHAT and FQNNGV. The CDR3 totals 15 residues. The CDR3 reads CASSTRTGSPDTQYF. The CDR3 DNA sequence: TGTGCCAGCAGCACCCGGACAGGGTCCCCAGATACGCAGTATTTT.

This chain links TRBV6-5 with TRBJ2-1; 8 nucleotides agree with TRBD1. CDR3 length: 14 amino acids. Germline V gene sequence: CDR1 MNHEY, CDR2 SVGAGI. Trimming took 8 bases from V and 2 from J; bases not matched to a gene: 5. CDR3 coding DNA: TGTGCCAGCCAGGGACAGGTAACCTACAATGAGCAGTTCTTC. Protein product: CASQGQVTYNEQFF.

The CDR3 coding sequence is TGTGCCAGCAGCTTGGGAGGGATCGAGCAGTACTTC. Translated, it gives CASSLGGIEQYF. The genes are TRBV5-6 and TRBJ2-7, with D possibly being TRBD2 (5 bases). CDR3 length: 12 amino acids. The germline V gene encodes CDR1 SGHDT and CDR2 YYEEEE. Trimming pared 0 bases from V and 6 bases from J, leaving 7 bases between.

The V call is TRBV18, the J call TRBJ2-2; a weak D match, TRBD2 (8 bases). CDR1 is KGHSH and CDR2 is LQKENI in the germline V gene. The CDR3 is 17 amino acids. Trimming stripped 3 bases from V and 5 bases from J, with 19 bases between. CDR3 bases: TGTGCCAGCTCACCCACCGCTGCGGGGGGACAGACCGGGGAGCTGTTTTTT. Protein product: CASSPTAAGGQTGELFF.

The chain joins TRBV27 to TRBJ1-2; 11 bases line up with TRBD1. CDR1 is MNHEY and CDR2 is SMNVEV in the germline V gene (reference sequence). This CDR3 is 20 amino acids long. After removal of 5 bases from V and 4 bases from J, the junction contained 21 bases not matched to a gene. The CDR3 protein is CASSPGTGGKTRVWTYGYTF. DNA of the CDR3: TGTGCCAGCAGTCCTGGGACAGGGGGGAAGACCAGGGTTTGGACCTATGGCTACACCTTC.

The rearrangement uses TRBV9 and TRBJ2-7, with a possible D match to TRBD1 (6 bases). The CDR3 spans 14 residues. V was shortened by 2 bases and J by 3 bases, with 12 bases between the two germline ends. Germline V gene lookup returns CDR1 SGDLS and CDR2 YYNGEE. The CDR3 protein is CASSVRGSSYEQYF. The CDR3 DNA reads TGTGCCAGCAGCGTCAGGGGCAGCAGCTACGAGCAGTACTTC.

The chain couples TRBV7-2 to TRBJ2-7; weak D call: TRBD1 (5 bases). The V and J ends lost 5 bases and 4 bases respectively, with 12 bases between them. This CDR3 contains 13 residues. In germline, CDR1 is SGHTA, CDR2 FQGNSA. CDR3 DNA sequence: TGTGCCAGCAGCCCGAGACAGTTATACGAGCAGTACTTC. Residues: CASSPRQLYEQYF.

The count of this clone is one. V usage is TRBV6-6 and J usage is TRBJ2-3; D is possibly TRBD2 (6 bases). V lost 7 bases and J lost 4, with 18 bases in between. This CDR3 is built from 15 residues. Germline loops: CDR1 MNHNY, CDR2 SVGAGI (reference sequence). The CDR3, as DNA: TGTGCCAGCAATGGGCCGGGGGAAGGATCAGATACGCAGTATTTT. It is translated as CASNGPGEGSDTQYF.

The chain links TRBV25-1 to TRBJ1-1; possibly TRBD1 for D (6 bases). From germline, CDR1 is MGHDK and CDR2 SYGVNS. Between the trimmed V and J ends, which lost 2 bases and 0 bases, there was a span of 10 bases. This CDR3 spans 15 amino acids. This CDR3 reads CASSETGKMNTEAFF. The CDR3 DNA is TGTGCCAGCAGTGAAACAGGGAAGATGAACACTGAAGCTTTCTTT.

The V call is TRBV27, the J call TRBJ2-5, with 14 bases fitting TRBD2. This CDR3 has 16 residues. The germline V gene has CDR1 MNHEY and CDR2 SMNVEV (reference sequence). With V trimmed by 6 bases and J by 2 bases, 5 bases remained unmatched. The CDR3 spells CASSSGTSGGQETQYF. The CDR3 DNA is TGTGCCAGCAGCTCCGGGACTAGCGGGGGACAAGAGACCCAGTACTTC.

This sequence joins TRBV10-2 and TRBJ2-7; 7 bases are shared with TRBD1. Germline lookup yields CDR1 WSHSY and CDR2 SAAADI. J lost 3 bases, V lost 6 bases, and 5 bases had no gene match. This CDR3 is built from 13 residues. CDR3 DNA sequence: TGCGCCAGCAGGGACAGGTTCAGCTACGAGCAGTACTTC. Its translation is CASRDRFSYEQYF.

Notes on this clone: One junction end disagrees with the germline gene, perhaps due to a read error. The V gene is TRBV5-1, the J gene TRBJ2-1; the D gene is possibly TRBD2 (7 bases). Germline assignment: CDR1 SGHRS and CDR2 YFSETQ. This CDR3 is built from 20 residues. The CDR3 here is CASSLGAAGVGLGLYNEQFF. CDR3 nucleotides: TGCGCCAGCAGTTTGGGGGCGGCGGGAGTAGGCCTCGGGTTATACAATGAGCAGTTCTTC.

J is TRBJ1-1 and V is TRBV2, with 7 positions matching TRBD1. Germline V lookup: CDR1 SNHLY, CDR2 FYNNEI. The CDR3 contains 17 residues. The trim removed 6 bases at V and 2 bases at J, leaving 15 bases unmatched. The CDR3 sequence is CASRITTGKGANTEAFF. The CDR3 bases are TGTGCCAGCAGGATCACGACAGGGAAGGGAGCCAACACTGAAGCTTTCTTT.

The chain has TRBV28 and TRBJ2-7; 9 bases are shared with TRBD1. The CDR3 length is 15 residues. Germline V lookup: CDR1 MDHEN, CDR2 SYDVKM. The J segment lost 3 bases and the V segment lost 7 bases, leaving 10 bases of the junction unmatched. The chain's CDR3 is CASTTRTGAGYEQYF. CDR3 nucleotide sequence: TGTGCCAGCACAACCAGGACAGGGGCCGGCTACGAGCAGTACTTC.

This chain joins TRBV2 and TRBJ2-1, with D tentatively TRBD1 (7 bases). CDR3 length equals 13 residues. The germline V gene encodes CDR1 SNHLY and CDR2 FYNNEI. Trimming left V 11 bases short and J 13 bases short, with 24 bases between. In DNA form, the CDR3 reads TGTGCCGATGCAGGCGGCGGAGGGGGCGAACAGTTCTTC. It translates to CADAGGGGGEQFF.

The rearrangement links TRBV10-3 to TRBJ1-1, with a possible D match to TRBD1 (5 bases). Germline V gene lookup returns CDR1 ENHRY and CDR2 SYGVKD. Between the trimmed V and J ends, which lost 6 bases and 11 bases, there was a span of 16 bases. This CDR3 is built from 12 residues. CDR3 loop: CAISPSGTLAFF. The CDR3 coding sequence is TGTGCCATCAGCCCCTCCGGGACTTTGGCTTTCTTT.

V and J are TRBV7-2 and TRBJ1-6, with D unresolved. The CDR3 is 15 amino acids. Germline-derived CDR1 and CDR2 are SGHTA and FQGNSA. V was cut by 8 bases and J by 5 bases, with 16 bases left in between. The CDR3 DNA reads TGTGCCAGCGCGAAGGGAGGGCCAGATAATTCACCCCTCCACTTT. Its translation is CASAKGGPDNSPLHF. Variable domain in full (rest from reference TRBV7-2 and TRBJ1-6): GAGVSQSPSNKVTEKGKDVELRCDPISGHTALYWYRQSLGQGLEFLIYFQGNSAPDKSGLPSDRFSAERTGGSVSTLTIQRTQQEDSAVYLCASAKGGPDNSPLHFGNGTRLTVT.

The table lists this clone with a few counts. J is TRBJ2-2 and V is TRBV18; a possible D gene is TRBD1 (6 bases). Germline V gives CDR1 KGHSH, CDR2 LQKENI. The CDR3 sequence is 15 residues long. Trimming cost V 4 bases and J 0 bases, with 9 bases left between them. CDR3 residues: CASSQGQSNTGELFF. CDR3 bases: TGTGCCAGCTCACAAGGACAGTCGAACACCGGGGAGCTGTTTTTT.

The chain carries TRBV9 and TRBJ2-2, with D possibly matching TRBD1 (6 bases). Looked up from germline, CDR1 is SGDLS and CDR2 is YYNGEE. Trimming pared 7 bases from V and 3 bases from J, leaving 16 bases between. CDR3 size: 15 residues. The CDR3 sequence: CASALATGYTGELFF. The DNA of the CDR3 is TGTGCCAGCGCGCTTGCAACAGGGTACACCGGGGAGCTGTTTTTT.

This chain links TRBV12-3 or TRBV12-4 with TRBJ2-2; D unresolved. Trimming cost V 2 bases and J 4 bases, with 5 bases left between them. This CDR3 is built from 13 residues. The CDR3 loop reads CASSLSITGELFF. DNA for the CDR3: TGTGCCAGCAGTTTATCTATCACCGGGGAGCTGTTTTTT.

The rearrangement joins TRBV6-2 or TRBV6-3 to TRBJ2-5, with TRBD1 identical over 7 bases. Germline V gives CDR1 MNHEY, CDR2 SVGEGT. The CDR3 loop spans 16 amino acids. J lost 5 bases, V lost 0 bases, and 9 bases had no gene match. The DNA for the CDR3 is TGTGCCAGCAGTTACTCGAAGGAAGGGGGCAGGGAGACCCAGTACTTC. Protein product: CASSYSKEGGRETQYF.